One and the same sample provided the 17 T cell receptor beta chains below, sequenced in a study of blood T cell repertoires in COVID-19 (dated by TCRdb to 2020 to 2022). Library construction relied on the immunoSEQ multiplex PCR assay. TCRdb limited this immuneACCESS table to in-frame rearrangements with V and J called. A share of clones is missing; checked studies link under half to unresolved V genes, and the rest is unexplained. This sample gives some 300,000 clones in total; around 84% of them show up just once. The ten largest clones add up to 1.3% of the sample. Sequencing was done on a sample of peripheral blood. The receptor set was obtained from a man aged 65 to 85 with acute or convalescent COVID-19.

The DNA of the CDR3 is TGTGCCAGCAACTTGGCGGGCAACTATGGCTACACCTTC. It codes for CASNLAGNYGYTF. The chain joins TRBV28 to TRBJ1-2; D not certain. CDR3 length equals 13 residues. Germline V gene data show CDR1 as MDHEN and CDR2 as SYDVKM. V lost 7 bases and J lost 2, with 11 bases in between.

This clone is a singleton in its sample. The V and J genes are TRBV6-6 and TRBJ2-2; 8 nucleotides align to TRBD1. The germline gives CDR1 MNHNY, CDR2 SVGAGI (reference sequence). V lost 4 bases, J lost 0 bases, and 4 bases stayed unmatched. CDR3 length equals 16 residues. The CDR3 is CASSWGQVSNTGELFF. CDR3 DNA: TGTGCCAGCAGTTGGGGACAGGTCTCGAACACCGGGGAGCTGTTTTTT.

The chain joins TRBV19 to TRBJ2-7, with D tentatively TRBD2 (5 bases). Trimming stripped 4 bases from V and 6 bases from J, with 10 bases between. The CDR3 is 12 amino acids. Germline V CDR1 and CDR2: LNHDA, SQIVND (reference sequence). The CDR3 loop reads CASSNPGSEQYF. Here the CDR3 DNA reads TGTGCCAGTAGTAATCCGGGGAGCGAGCAGTACTTC.

The V call is TRBV29-1, the J call TRBJ1-2; D perhaps matches TRBD1 (5 bases). Between the trimmed V and J ends, which lost 2 bases and 4 bases, there was a span of 17 bases. Germline loops: CDR1 SQVTM, CDR2 ANQGSEA. This CDR3 has 15 residues. CDR3 nucleotides: TGCAGCGTTGAAATTACCGGAGGGGAAGGCTATGGCTACACCTTC. Translating it yields CSVEITGGEGYGYTF.

Only a few counts were recorded for this clone. The chain carries TRBV30 and TRBJ1-5; no clear D gene. Looked up from germline, CDR1 is GTSNPN and CDR2 is SVGIG (reference sequence). This CDR3 has 14 amino acids. The V gene lost 2 bases and the J gene lost 6 bases, with 14 bases spanning the gap. CDR3 sequence (DNA): TGTGCCTGGAGTCAAGCCCGGGGAGGTCAGCCCCAGCATTTT. As protein: CAWSQARGGQPQHF.

The rearrangement uses TRBV24-1 and TRBJ1-2; D possibly corresponds to TRBD1 (5 bases). CDR1 KGHDR and CDR2 SFDVKD come from the germline V gene. The V end lost 1 base, the J end lost 6 bases, and 14 bases lay between the germline ends. The CDR3 consists of 15 residues. The DNA of the CDR3 is TGTGCCACCAGTGATTTTGCCGGGGGACCGAATGGCTACACCTTC. Encoded protein: CATSDFAGGPNGYTF.

This clone was counted once. This chain links TRBV15 with TRBJ1-2, with D possibly being TRBD1 (5 bases). This CDR3 is built from 14 residues. The V gene lost 0 bases and the J gene lost 8 bases, with 13 bases spanning the gap. Germline CDR1 is LNHNV and CDR2 is YYDKDF (reference sequence). This chain's CDR3 is CATSRDVTAGGYTF. In DNA form, the CDR3 reads TGTGCCACCAGCAGAGATGTGACAGCGGGGGGCTACACCTTC.

The V and J genes are TRBV6-5 and TRBJ1-2; TRBD1 matches at 7 bases. Losses at the gene ends were 5 bases for V and 7 bases for J; bases not matched to a gene: 7. The CDR3 contains 13 residues. Germline CDR1 is MNHEY and CDR2 is SVGAGI. CDR3 nucleotide sequence: TGTGCCAGCAGTACCCACAGGGGTGGTGGCTACACCTTC. This gives the protein CASSTHRGGGYTF.

The chain couples TRBV20-1 to TRBJ1-5; D is possibly TRBD1 (5 bases). Per the germline V gene, CDR1 is DFQATT and CDR2 is SNEGSKA (reference sequence). The germline V and J ends were trimmed by 3 bases and 3 bases, with 9 bases remaining between them. The CDR3 consists of 13 residues. CDR3 DNA: TGCAGTGCTAGTGAGGACACCAATCAGCCCCAGCATTTT. It specifies CSASEDTNQPQHF.

The gene calls are TRBV6-5 and TRBJ2-7, with a tentative D call TRBD2 (7 bases). Germline assignment: CDR1 MNHEY and CDR2 SVGAGI. CDR3 length equals 14 residues. V was clipped by 11 bases and J by 3 bases, with 20 bases between them. This chain's CDR3 is CAGGARGALYEQYF. The CDR3 coding sequence is TGTGCCGGGGGGGCAAGAGGGGCCCTCTACGAGCAGTACTTC.

CDR3 nucleotides: TGTGCCAGCAGTTTTCCAGGGAGGGAAGAGACCCAGTACTTC. This translates into CASSFPGREETQYF. The chain uses TRBV27 and TRBJ2-5, with 7 bases lining up with TRBD2. The CDR3 is made up of 14 amino acids. The germline CDR1 and CDR2 sequences are MNHEY and SMNVEV (reference sequence). The trim removed 3 bases at V and 3 bases at J, leaving 4 bases unmatched.

The chain carries TRBV27 and TRBJ1-1; perhaps TRBD1 as D (6 bases). V was shortened by 4 bases and J by 4 bases, with 13 bases between the two germline ends. Germline V gene data show CDR1 as MNHEY and CDR2 as SMNVEV (reference sequence). The CDR3 is 14 residues long. For the CDR3, the DNA is TGTGCCAGCAGTTCACTCGAAGGGGGCACTGAAGCTTTCTTT. Translation: CASSSLEGGTEAFF.

CDR3 amino acids: CAWSTTGTGWLPFF. CDR3 bases: TGTGCCTGGAGTACGACCGGGACAGGGTGGTTGCCTTTCTTT. The gene calls are TRBV30 and TRBJ1-1; TRBD1 aligns across 9 bases. The CDR3 contains 14 residues. Trimming cost V 2 bases and J 12 bases; bases outside gene matches: 13. The germline gives CDR1 GTSNPN, CDR2 SVGIG (reference sequence).

V gene TRBV3-1 (or the pseudogene TRBV3-2) combines with J gene TRBJ1-1; 8 bases are a match to TRBD1. CDR3 length: 16 residues. Trimming removed 4 bases from V and 2 bases from J; junction bases left unmatched: 9. Germline V gives CDR1 LGHDT, CDR2 YNNKEL (reference sequence). The CDR3 nucleotides are TGTGCCAGCAGCCGGTCCGGGACAGGATTCAACACTGAAGCTTTCTTT. This translates into CASSRSGTGFNTEAFF.

The J gene is TRBJ1-2, the V gene TRBV5-1; weak D call: TRBD1 (6 bases). The CDR3 covers 15 residues. CDR1 SGHRS and CDR2 YFSETQ come from the germline V gene. Trimming removed 3 bases from V and 4 bases from J, with 16 bases in between. The CDR3 region has the DNA TGCGCCAGCAGCTCCGGGCAGGGGTACGGCTATGGCTACACCTTC. Residues: CASSSGQGYGYGYTF. Full variable domain (missing parts from reference TRBV5-1 and TRBJ1-2): KAGVTQTPRYLIKTRGQQVTLSCSPISGHRSVSWYQQTPGQGLQFLFEYFSETQRNKGNFPGRFSGRQFSNSRSEMNVSTLELGDSALYLCASSSGQGYGYGYTFGSGTRLTVV.

The V gene is TRBV28, the J gene TRBJ2-1; the D is unclear. Germline-derived CDR1 and CDR2 are MDHEN and SYDVKM. The length of the CDR3 is 12 residues. The V gene lost 6 bases and the J gene lost 9 bases, with 12 bases spanning the gap. The CDR3 coding sequence is TGTGCCAGCAGCCTACTTCGTGGTGAGCAGTTCTTC. It specifies CASSLLRGEQFF.

This chain uses TRBV5-5 with TRBJ2-7; 9 nucleotides align to TRBD2. This CDR3 is built from 14 residues. The J segment lost 3 bases and the V segment lost 2 bases, leaving 3 bases of the junction unmatched. Per germline, CDR1 SGHKS and CDR2 YYEKEE (reference sequence). This CDR3 is CASSLRLAVYEQYF. The CDR3 DNA reads as TGTGCCAGCAGCTTAAGACTAGCGGTCTACGAGCAGTACTTC.